This TCR beta chain was recorded in a study of molecular identifiers for immune sequencing clone quantification. The study, taken as a whole, reports: Under 1% of molecules in naive cells, but over 99% of effector molecules, belonged to clones above 20 RNA copies.

The sample holds many counts of this clonotype. The antigen is undetermined. CDR1 and CDR2 from the germline V gene are SQVTM and ANQGSEA. The CDR3 contains 12 residues. V was trimmed by 5 bases and J by 0 bases, leaving 7 bases between them. TCRdb redid the calling of the PCR reads with MiXCR, one entry per CDR3 protein. The data contain some 320,000 distinct CDR3 sequences, 20% to 25% of them seen just once; the ten biggest clones take up roughly 0.8%. When naive CD8 T cells were sorted, they were gated as CD8+CD4-CCR7+CD45RA+. The sequencing input was naive CD8+ T cells from blood, with Jurkat cell RNA spiked in. The subset here: FACS-sorted CD8+CD4-CCR7+CD45RA+ naive T cells. The sequence was collected from a human donor in good health. Some libraries in this study had Jurkat cell RNA spiked in. The chain is built from TRBV29-1 and TRBJ2-5, with D perhaps TRBD1 (6 bases). The CDR3 here is CSVNRDQETQYF. The DNA of the CDR3 is TGCAGCGTTAACAGGGACCAAGAGACCCAGTACTTC.